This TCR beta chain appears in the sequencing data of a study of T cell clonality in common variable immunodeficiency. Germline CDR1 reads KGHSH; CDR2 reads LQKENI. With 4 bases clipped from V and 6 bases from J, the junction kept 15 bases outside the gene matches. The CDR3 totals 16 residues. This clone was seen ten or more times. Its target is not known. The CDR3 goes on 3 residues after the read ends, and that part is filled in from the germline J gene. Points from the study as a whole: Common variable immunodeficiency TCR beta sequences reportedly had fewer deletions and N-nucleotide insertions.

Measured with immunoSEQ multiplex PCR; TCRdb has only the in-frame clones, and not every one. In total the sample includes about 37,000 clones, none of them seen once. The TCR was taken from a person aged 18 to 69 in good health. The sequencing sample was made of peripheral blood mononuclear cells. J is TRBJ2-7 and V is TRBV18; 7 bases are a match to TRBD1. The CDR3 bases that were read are TGTGCCAGCTCACGGCCGGGACAGTCGCCGTTTCGCGAG. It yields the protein CASSRPGQSPFRE. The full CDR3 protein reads CASSRPGQSPFREQYF.